Listed here are 5 T cell receptor beta chains from one sample, sequenced in a study of shared clonotypes between healthy human individuals. Data came from immunoSEQ multiplex PCR; TCRdb stores just in-frame clones and leaves some out. This sample carries around 1,900,000 clones, about 94% of them seen once, and the ten largest clones take more than 1.5%. Naive CD8 populations comprised CD45RO-negative cells positively selected for CCR7, excluding terminally differentiated effector memory CD45RA+ cells. Material: naive CD8+ T cells from PBMCs. These receptors all come from a man between 18 and 35 years old in good health. Some clones in this sample may be carry-over from other donors' samples.

The chain is built from TRBV29-1 and TRBJ2-6; D uncertain. Germline CDR1 reads SQVTM; CDR2 reads ANQGSEA. There are 14 residues in the CDR3. With 6 bases removed from V and 0 bases from J, the gap between germline ends came to 9 bases. As DNA, the CDR3 is TGCAGCGTCCTATGGAGCTCTGGGGCCAACGTCCTGACTTTC. Translation gives CSVLWSSGANVLTF.

This rearrangement joins TRBV19 to TRBJ1-1; tentative D call: TRBD1 (5 bases). This CDR3 is 15 amino acids long. Trimming removed 2 bases from V and 6 bases from J, with 16 bases in between. CDR1 is LNHDA, CDR2 SQIVND, per germline (reference sequence). The CDR3 here is CASSITAGGIPEAFF. The CDR3 nucleotides read TGTGCCAGTAGTATAACCGCGGGGGGTATCCCTGAAGCTTTCTTT.

This sequence joins TRBV7-9 and TRBJ2-7; 15 nucleotides line up with TRBD2. The CDR3 contains 17 residues. Germline V gene lookup returns CDR1 SEHNR and CDR2 FQNEAQ (reference sequence). The trim removed 7 bases at V and 2 bases at J, leaving 9 bases unmatched. The CDR3, as DNA: TGTGCCAGCAACTCAACCGGGACTAGCGGGAGGCCCTACGAGCAGTACTTC. Residues: CASNSTGTSGRPYEQYF.

The chain employs TRBV4-2 and TRBJ2-4, with 7 bases identical to TRBD2. V trimming: 0 bases; J trimming: 9 bases; junction bases outside the gene matches: 20. Per germline, CDR1 LGHNA and CDR2 YNFKEQ. The CDR3 is made up of 19 amino acids. The CDR3 DNA reads TGTGCCAGCAGCCAAGATTGGCGGGAGAGTAAGCGGTCGGAGGGCATTCAGTACTTC. It codes for CASSQDWRESKRSEGIQYF.

The rearrangement joins TRBV13 to TRBJ2-7, with 7 positions matching TRBD2. V was clipped by 5 bases and J by 6 bases; unmatched bases: 7. CDR3 length equals 13 residues. CDR1 and CDR2 from the germline V gene are PRHDT and FYEKMQ (reference sequence). The CDR3 is CASSPQTSSEQYF. Here the CDR3 DNA reads TGTGCCAGCAGCCCACAGACTAGCTCCGAGCAGTACTTC.